These 12 T cell receptor beta chains came from one sample sequenced in a study of response to subunit inactivated influenza vaccine. TCRdb analysed the RT-PCR reads with MiXCR anew, one entry per CDR3 protein. The sample yields over 650,000 distinct CDR3 sequences, about 18% seen once. The sequencing here drew on PBMCs from blood, taken around 5 days after vaccination. These receptors were taken from a man aged 50-60 years who received an inactivated influenza vaccine.

This clonotype was counted many times. The rearrangement joins TRBV28 to TRBJ2-3; D is undetermined. The CDR3 runs to 12 residues. Trimming removed 5 bases at V and 5 bases at J, with 8 bases between. Germline V gives CDR1 MDHEN, CDR2 SYDVKM. Written as DNA, the CDR3 is TGTGCCAGCAGTCTTTATGGAGATACGCAGTATTTT. Translating gives CASSLYGDTQYF.

This clonotype appeared many times. The rearrangement links TRBV6-1 to TRBJ1-5, with D hard to call. Trimming took 5 bases from V and 2 from J, leaving 13 bases between them. Germline values: CDR1 MNHNS, CDR2 SASEGT. The CDR3 length is 15 residues. The CDR3 loop is CASSPVRGGNQPQHF. The CDR3 nucleotides are TGTGCCAGCAGTCCCGTGCGTGGTGGCAATCAGCCCCAGCATTTT.

The J gene is TRBJ2-7, the V gene TRBV5-5; D is undetermined. Trimming took off 2 bases at V and 2 bases at J, with 14 bases between the two ends. Germline CDR1 SGHKS, CDR2 YYEKEE (reference sequence). The CDR3 has 15 residues. CDR3 bases: TGTGCCAGCAGCTTTGGGCCGAGTAGAACCTACGAGCAGTACTTC. Its translation is CASSFGPSRTYEQYF.

In its sample, this clonotype was seen a few times. This chain joins TRBV12-3 or TRBV12-4 and TRBJ1-5, with D perhaps TRBD1 (6 bases). This CDR3 has 14 residues. Trimming shortened V by 3 bases and J by 6 bases, and 12 bases separated the two germline ends. The CDR3 here is CASSFSGGTQPQHF. The DNA for the CDR3 is TGTGCCAGCAGTTTTTCGGGGGGCACTCAGCCCCAGCATTTT.

The chain recombines TRBV30 with TRBJ2-5; 7 bases align to TRBD2. Germline CDR1 and CDR2: GTSNPN and SVGIG (reference sequence). The CDR3 length is 13 residues. V lost 7 bases, J lost 5 bases, and 10 bases stayed unmatched. In nucleotides, the CDR3 is TGTGCCTTAGGATTGGCGGGAGCGGAGACCCAGTACTTC. Its translation is CALGLAGAETQYF.

The chain uses TRBV2 and TRBJ2-7, with a tentative D call TRBD2 (5 bases). Looked up from germline, CDR1 is SNHLY and CDR2 is FYNNEI. CDR3 length: 15 residues. V was shortened by 6 bases and J by 3 bases, with 18 bases between the two germline ends. The CDR3 DNA follows: TGTGCCAGCAGGGTCTCGGGAAGCCCCCTCTACGAGCAGTACTTC. Translating it yields CASRVSGSPLYEQYF.

This clonotype was seen at least ten times. The V call is TRBV12-3 or TRBV12-4, the J call TRBJ1-4; no definite D call. The CDR3 runs to 13 residues. Trimming pared 7 bases from V and 4 bases from J, leaving 10 bases between. Here the CDR3 reads CASMDDINEKLFF. In DNA, the CDR3 is TGTGCCAGCATGGATGACATTAATGAAAAACTGTTTTTT.

The genes are TRBV11-2 and TRBJ2-7; D remains unclear. V was trimmed by 5 bases and J by 2 bases, leaving 19 bases between them. Germline V gene sequence: CDR1 SGHAT, CDR2 FQNNGV. CDR3 size: 16 residues. CDR3 coding DNA: TGTGCCAGCAGCCCAAGAAATCAGGACGGCACCTACGAGCAGTACTTC. Amino acid sequence: CASSPRNQDGTYEQYF.

J is TRBJ2-6 and V is TRBV15, with 9 bases lining up with TRBD1. Germline-derived CDR1 and CDR2 are LNHNV and YYDKDF (reference sequence). The CDR3 runs 17 residues. V was pared by 5 bases and J by 1 base, with 6 bases of the junction left unmatched. The CDR3 is CATSGGQGLSGANVLTF. The CDR3 DNA reads as TGTGCCACCAGCGGGGGACAGGGCCTATCTGGGGCCAACGTCCTGACTTTC.

This clonotype showed up just a few times. CDR3 in DNA: TGTGCCAGCAAGTCTACAAATAACAATGAGCAGTTCTTC. This gives the protein CASKSTNNNEQFF. This sequence joins TRBV6-2 or TRBV6-3 and TRBJ2-1; D is undetermined. This CDR3 is 13 amino acids long. Germline CDR1 MNHEY, CDR2 SVGEGT. V was cut by 7 bases and J by 5 bases, with 12 bases left in between.

The chain carries TRBV7-3 and TRBJ1-6; TRBD1 is a possible D gene (5 bases). Germline lookup yields CDR1 SGHTA and CDR2 FQGTGA. CDR3 length: 15 amino acids. Trimming cost V 5 bases and J 9 bases, with 17 bases left between them. The CDR3, as DNA: TGTGCCAGCAGCCCCCCGGACCAAAGGGGTTCACCCCTCCACTTT. Translated, it gives CASSPPDQRGSPLHF. The full variable domain, completed using reference TRBV7-3 and TRBJ1-6, is GAGVSQTPSNKVTEKGKYVELRCDPISGHTALYWYRQSLGQGPEFLIYFQGTGAADDSGLPNDRFFAVRPEGSVSTLKIQRTERGDSAVYLCASSPPDQRGSPLHFGNGTRLTVT.

This clonotype was detected only a few times. The J gene is TRBJ2-7, the V gene TRBV11-2; D is unclear. CDR3 size: 13 residues. Trimming took off 1 base at V and 7 bases at J, with 11 bases between the two ends. Germline CDR1 reads SGHAT; CDR2 reads FQNNGV. The CDR3: CASSLATPPEQYF. The CDR3 nucleotides read TGTGCCAGCAGCTTAGCCACCCCCCCGGAGCAGTACTTC.